These T cell receptor beta chains were read from a single sample in a study of cytomegalovirus exposure and HLA in healthy donors. TCRdb keeps only in-frame clones here, not all; method: immunoSEQ multiplex PCR. The sample includes approximately 140,000 clones, around 57% seen only once; the top ten take 1.8%. Material: PBMCs. These receptors all come from a male donor in good health and CMV-seronegative. Each CDR3 is given with its conserved first and last residue. A D gene is named only where the DNA matches it firmly. Clone sizes are given selectively: once, few, many, or a class where the clone is expanded.

j_call d_call v_call clone_size cdr3_aa cdr3_nt
TRBJ2-5 NA TRBV5-1 NA CASSLVAGRETQYF TGCGCCAGCAGCTTGGTTGCGGGGCGGGAGACCCAGTACTTC
TRBJ2-3 TRBD2 TRBV11-2 NA CASSFGTSGGELTDTQYF TGTGCCAGCAGCTTCGGGACTAGCGGGGGGGAGTTGACAGATACGCAGTATTTT
TRBJ1-3 TRBD1 TRBV29-1 NA CSVATGGGILSGNTIYF TGCAGCGTTGCTACAGGGGGGGGAATACTCTCTGGAAACACCATATATTTT
TRBJ2-5 TRBD1 TRBV7-2 NA CASSPGTDQETQYF TGTGCCAGCAGCCCCGGGACAGACCAAGAGACCCAGTACTTC
TRBJ1-2 NA TRBV5-1 once CASSLDRDYGYTF TGCGCCAGCAGCCTAGACAGAGACTATGGCTACACCTTC
TRBJ1-5 NA TRBV6-6 NA CASSYSRGDNQPQHF TGTGCCAGCAGTTACTCCCGGGGGGACAACCAGCCCCAGCATTTT
TRBJ2-1 TRBD2 TRBV7-3 NA CASSSVTSGGRSSYNEQFF TGTGCCAGCAGCTCCGTCACTAGCGGGGGCCGCAGCTCCTACAATGAGCAGTTCTTC
TRBJ1-1 TRBD1 TRBV4-1 NA CASSQVMHRGQVNTEAFF TGCGCCAGCAGCCAAGTAATGCACCGGGGACAGGTGAACACTGAAGCTTTCTTT
TRBJ2-7 TRBD1 TRBV2 NA CASRADRGLYEQYF TGTGCCAGCAGGGCGGACAGGGGGCTCTACGAGCAGTACTTC
TRBJ2-5 TRBD2 TRBV9 few CASSVGTRGGAQETQYF TGTGCCAGCAGCGTAGGCACCCGCGGGGGGGCTCAAGAGACCCAGTACTTC
TRBJ2-7 NA TRBV27 NA CASSDLLGGAMYEQYF TGTGCCAGCAGTGACCTACTTGGGGGCGCGATGTACGAGCAGTACTTC
TRBJ2-7 TRBD2 TRBV19 many CASSISAGMYEQYF TGTGCCAGTAGTATATCAGCGGGAATGTACGAGCAGTACTTC
TRBJ2-7 NA TRBV10-3 NA CAISETGEQYF TGTGCCATCAGTGAAACAGGCGAGCAGTACTTC
TRBJ1-2 TRBD1 TRBV4-1 NA CASGGPGQNYGYTF TGCGCCAGCGGAGGACCGGGACAGAACTATGGCTACACCTTC
TRBJ1-5 NA TRBV18 NA CASSPAGWGSNQPQHF TGTGCCAGCTCACCGGCAGGGTGGGGTAGCAATCAGCCCCAGCATTTT
TRBJ2-7 TRBD2 TRBV7-8 NA CASSLVAGAAYEQYF TGTGCCAGCAGCTTGGTAGCGGGGGCCGCCTACGAGCAGTACTTC
TRBJ1-3 NA TRBV28 few CASRLGGLAGNTIYF TGTGCCAGCAGACTCGGGGGGCTTGCTGGAAACACCATATATTTT
TRBJ1-4 NA TRBV9 NA CASSTEGVLGEKLFF TGTGCCAGCAGCACAGAAGGGGTATTGGGTGAAAAACTGTTTTTT
TRBJ2-2 NA TRBV2 NA CASRQRGSSGELFF TGTGCCAGCAGGCAAAGGGGGTCTTCCGGGGAGCTGTTTTTT
TRBJ1-2 NA TRBV7-5 once CARSSQLSNYGYTF TGTGCCAGAAGTTCACAGCTTTCTAACTATGGCTACACCTTC
TRBJ2-3 TRBD2 TRBV4-2 few CASSQRTSGADTQYF TGTGCCAGCAGCCAACGGACTAGCGGGGCAGATACGCAGTATTTT
TRBJ2-2 NA TRBV19 few CASSMTRTENTGELFF TGTGCCAGTAGTATGACAAGGACAGAGAACACCGGGGAGCTGTTTTTT
TRBJ2-1 NA TRBV6-5 NA CASSPSAQRKAQFF TGTGCCAGCAGTCCCTCCGCACAGCGGAAAGCGCAGTTCTTC
TRBJ1-1 TRBD1 TRBV15 NA CATSSHVVGGGEAFF TGTGCCACCAGCAGTCACGTCGTAGGGGGCGGTGAAGCTTTCTTT
TRBJ2-5 NA TRBV6-5 NA CASSLTWTSQETQYF TGTGCCAGCAGTTTGACCTGGACATCTCAAGAGACCCAGTACTTC
TRBJ2-5 TRBD2 TRBV9 NA CASSVGSGVSYQETQYF TGTGCCAGCAGCGTCGGTAGCGGGGTTAGCTACCAAGAGACCCAGTACTTC
TRBJ1-2 NA TRBV7-9 few CASSLGRVRGYTF TGTGCCAGCAGCTTAGGCAGGGTCCGTGGCTACACCTTC
TRBJ1-4 NA TRBV7-9 NA CASSPGGRGRFNEKLFF TGTGCCAGCAGCCCCGGGGGAAGGGGACGGTTTAATGAAAAACTGTTTTTT
TRBJ1-4 TRBD1 TRBV11-2 NA CASSLGDRGRNEKLFF TGTGCCAGCAGCTTGGGGGACAGGGGGCGTAATGAAAAACTGTTTTTT